Each of the 6 T cell receptor beta chains below was sequenced from the same sample in a study of blood T cells in healthy people across ages. PCR was performed a second time for roughly 7 to 12 cycles using a sample-barcoded 5' primer and a J-beta primer mix. Each CDR3 protein is one row after TCRdb ran MiXCR on the 5' RACE reads. The sample lists some 1.6 million distinct CDR3 sequences; roughly a third were seen once. Source material: blood. All receptors derive from a woman between 25 and 40 years old in good health.

This clonotype was detected a few times. The rearrangement joins TRBV27 to TRBJ2-7; 7 nucleotides align to TRBD2. Per germline, CDR1 MNHEY and CDR2 SMNVEV (reference sequence). Trimming took 3 bases from V and 6 from J; bases not matched to a gene: 11. The CDR3 length is 15 residues. CDR3 DNA sequence: TGTGCCAGCAGTTTCTCTGGGGGGGGTCGATCCGAGCAGTACTTC. Amino acids: CASSFSGGGRSEQYF.

Ten or more counts support this clonotype. The chain is built from TRBV3-1 and TRBJ1-2; no clear D. Germline CDR1 is LGHDT and CDR2 is YNNKEL (reference sequence). This CDR3 comprises 11 residues. Trimming took off 1 base at V and 7 bases at J, with 4 bases between the two ends. In DNA form, the CDR3 reads TGTGCCAGCAGCCAAGTCGGTGGCTACACCTTC. It yields the protein CASSQVGGYTF.

The gene calls are TRBV20-1 and TRBJ2-7; 8 bases fit TRBD1. CDR1 and CDR2 (germline): DFQATT, SNEGSKA (reference sequence). Losses at the gene ends were 3 bases for V and 6 bases for J; bases not matched to a gene: 4. CDR3 length equals 12 residues. The CDR3 nucleotides are TGCAGTGCTAGTTGGACAGGGCCCGAGCAGTACTTC. Amino acid sequence: CSASWTGPEQYF.

The chain carries TRBV9 and TRBJ2-3; the match to TRBD2 covers 11 bases. V shed 2 bases and J 5 bases; nucleotides not matched to a gene: 7. Germline V gene data show CDR1 as SGDLS and CDR2 as YYNGEE. CDR3 length: 16 residues. The CDR3 here is CASSVNSGGGKDTQYF. The CDR3 DNA is TGTGCCAGCAGCGTTAATAGCGGGGGGGGTAAAGATACGCAGTATTTT.

This clonotype was counted between two and nine times. The V gene is TRBV5-4, the J gene TRBJ2-1; possible D gene TRBD1, 6 bases. This CDR3 has 13 amino acids. The V gene lost 0 bases and the J gene lost 8 bases, with 9 bases spanning the gap. From germline, CDR1 is SGHNT and CDR2 YYREEE (reference sequence). The CDR3 spells CASSLEGDDEQFF. For the CDR3, the DNA is TGTGCCAGCAGCTTGGAGGGGGACGATGAGCAGTTCTTC.

This clonotype has a handful of counts. The chain is built from TRBV9 and TRBJ2-3; the D is unclear. V dropped 7 bases and J dropped 4 bases, with 19 bases sitting between them. This CDR3 comprises 15 residues. CDR1 is SGDLS, CDR2 YYNGEE, per germline. CDR3 loop: CASSSESSSADTQYF. The CDR3 DNA sequence: TGTGCCAGCTCCTCTGAAAGTAGTTCGGCAGATACGCAGTATTTT.